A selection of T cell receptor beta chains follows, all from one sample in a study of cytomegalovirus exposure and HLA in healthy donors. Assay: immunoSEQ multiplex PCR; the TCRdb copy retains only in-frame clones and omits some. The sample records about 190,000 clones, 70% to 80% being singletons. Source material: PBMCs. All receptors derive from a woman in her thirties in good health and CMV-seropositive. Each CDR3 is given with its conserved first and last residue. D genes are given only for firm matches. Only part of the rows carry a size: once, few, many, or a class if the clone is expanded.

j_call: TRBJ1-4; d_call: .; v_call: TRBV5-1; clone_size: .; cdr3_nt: TGCGCCAGCAGCTCCTTCTACACAGGGGAAAAACTGTTTTTT; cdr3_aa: CASSSFYTGEKLFF
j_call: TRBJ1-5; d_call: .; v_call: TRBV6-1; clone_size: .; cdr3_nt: TGTGCCAGCAGTGAACAAAACTGGAGGGGCAATCAGCCCCAGCATTTT; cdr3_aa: CASSEQNWRGNQPQHF
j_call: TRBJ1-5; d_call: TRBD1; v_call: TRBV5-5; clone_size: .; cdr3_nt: TGTGCCAGCAGCCCTCTTGCGACAGGGGTTCAGCCCCAGCATTTT; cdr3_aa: CASSPLATGVQPQHF
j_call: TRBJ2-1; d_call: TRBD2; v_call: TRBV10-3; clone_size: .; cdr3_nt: TGTGCCATCAGACAATCCCTAGCGGGGGGCGGCAATGAGCAGTTCTTC; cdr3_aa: CAIRQSLAGGGNEQFF
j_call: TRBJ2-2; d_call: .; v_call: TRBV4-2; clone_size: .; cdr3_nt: TGTGCCAGCAGTCTCAGGGGGGCCTCGAACACCGGGGAGCTGTTTTTT; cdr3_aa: CASSLRGASNTGELFF
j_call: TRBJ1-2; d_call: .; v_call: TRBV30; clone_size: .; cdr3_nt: TGTGCCTGGAGTGTACGAGGATTCAACGGCTACACCTTC; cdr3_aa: CAWSVRGFNGYTF
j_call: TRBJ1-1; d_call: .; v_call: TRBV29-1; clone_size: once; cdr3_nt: TGCAGCGTTGACTCTAGCGGGGGTGTAGGCACTGAAGCTTTCTTT; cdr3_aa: CSVDSSGGVGTEAFF
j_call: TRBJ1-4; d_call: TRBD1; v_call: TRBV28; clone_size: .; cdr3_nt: TGTGCCAGCAACTTAGACAGGGTTAATGAAAAACTGTTTTTT; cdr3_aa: CASNLDRVNEKLFF
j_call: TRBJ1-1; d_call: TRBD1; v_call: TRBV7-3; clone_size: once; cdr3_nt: TGTGCCAGCAGCTTAACGACAGGGTCCCCTGAAGCTTTCTTT; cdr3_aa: CASSLTTGSPEAFF
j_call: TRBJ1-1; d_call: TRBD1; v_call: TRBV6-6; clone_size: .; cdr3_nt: TGTGCCAGCAGCCTCCGCGGCCAGGGGGACACTGAAGCTTTCTTT; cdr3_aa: CASSLRGQGDTEAFF
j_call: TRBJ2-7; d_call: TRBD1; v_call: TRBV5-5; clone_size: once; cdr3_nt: TGTGCCAGCAGCTTGGACGGGACAGACCCACGCGAGCAGTACTTC; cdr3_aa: CASSLDGTDPREQYF
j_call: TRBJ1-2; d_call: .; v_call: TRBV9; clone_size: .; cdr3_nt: TGTGCCAGCAGCCCCCCCGAGACGGCGGGGGGCTACACCTTC; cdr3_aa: CASSPPETAGGYTF
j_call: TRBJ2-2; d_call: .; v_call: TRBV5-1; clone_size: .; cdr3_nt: TGCGCCAGCAGCCCGGGAGCGCGGGTCCCCGGGGAGCTGTTTTTT; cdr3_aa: CASSPGARVPGELFF
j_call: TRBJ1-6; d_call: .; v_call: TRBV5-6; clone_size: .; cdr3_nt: TGTGCCAGCAGCCGGAAGGGGGGGGTCCAAGGTTCACCCCTCCACTTT; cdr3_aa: CASSRKGGVQGSPLHF
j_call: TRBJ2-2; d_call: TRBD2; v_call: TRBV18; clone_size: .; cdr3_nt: TGTGCCAGCTCACCATTACCAGCGGGGATCGGGGAGCTGTTTTTT; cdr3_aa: CASSPLPAGIGELFF
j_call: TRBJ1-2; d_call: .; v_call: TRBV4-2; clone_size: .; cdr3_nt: TGTGCCAGCAGCCAAGACGGGACTTCCTATGGCTACACCTTC; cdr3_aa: CASSQDGTSYGYTF
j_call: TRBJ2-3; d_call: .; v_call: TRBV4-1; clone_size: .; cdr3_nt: TGCGCCAGCAGCCAAGATAGGATGGATGGAGAAAGGTTCACAGATACGCAGTATTTT; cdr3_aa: CASSQDRMDGERFTDTQYF
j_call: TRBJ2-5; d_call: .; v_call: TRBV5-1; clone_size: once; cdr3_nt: TGCGCCAGCAGCTTGAGGACAGCCCAAGAGACCCAGTACTTC; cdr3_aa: CASSLRTAQETQYF
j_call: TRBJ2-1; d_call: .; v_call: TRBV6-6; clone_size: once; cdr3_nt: TGTGCCAGCAGTCCCTCTGAAGGGAGGTCCTACAATGAGCAGTTCTTC; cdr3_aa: CASSPSEGRSYNEQFF
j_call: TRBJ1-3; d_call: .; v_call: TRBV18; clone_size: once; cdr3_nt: TGTGCCAGCTCACCAGAGACAGCGGGAAACACCATATATTTT; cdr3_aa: CASSPETAGNTIYF
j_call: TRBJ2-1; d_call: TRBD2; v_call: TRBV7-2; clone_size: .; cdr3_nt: TGTGCCAGCAGTTTTAGCGGGAGGTACGAGCAGTTCTTC; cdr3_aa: CASSFSGRYEQFF
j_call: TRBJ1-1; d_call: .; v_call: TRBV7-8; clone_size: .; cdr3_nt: TGTGCCAGCAGCTTAGCGAGGGGAAGGGGGACTGAAGCTTTCTTT; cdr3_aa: CASSLARGRGTEAFF
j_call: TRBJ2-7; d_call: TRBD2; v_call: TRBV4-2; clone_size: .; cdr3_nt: TGTGCCAGCAGCCAAGATCGGACTAGCGGGGGCACCTACGAGCAGTACTTC; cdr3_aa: CASSQDRTSGGTYEQYF
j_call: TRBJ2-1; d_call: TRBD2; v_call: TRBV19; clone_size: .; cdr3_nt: TGTGCCAGTAGACCACTAGCGGGGGCTTACAATGAGCAGTTCTTC; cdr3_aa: CASRPLAGAYNEQFF
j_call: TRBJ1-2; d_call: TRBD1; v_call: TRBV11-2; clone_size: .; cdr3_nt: TGTGCCAGCAGCTTAGGCACAGGGGCTAACTATGGCTACACCTTC; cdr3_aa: CASSLGTGANYGYTF
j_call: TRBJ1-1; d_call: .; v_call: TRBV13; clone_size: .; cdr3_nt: TGTGCCAGCAGGGGGCAGGGGAACACTGAAGCTTTCTTT; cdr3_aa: CASRGQGNTEAFF
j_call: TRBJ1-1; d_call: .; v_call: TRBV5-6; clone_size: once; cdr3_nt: TGTGCCAGCAGCCGAACAGGGCCGAGCGAAGCTTTCTTT; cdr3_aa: CASSRTGPSEAFF
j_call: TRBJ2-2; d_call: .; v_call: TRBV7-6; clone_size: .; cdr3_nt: TGTGCCAGCAACCCCTACAGTGGCACCGGGGAGCTGTTTTTT; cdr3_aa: CASNPYSGTGELFF
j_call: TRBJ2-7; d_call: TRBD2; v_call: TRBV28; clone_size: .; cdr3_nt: TGTGCCAGCAGCCCAGGCTTTCTAGCGGGGGGACTGGCCTACGAGCAGTACTTC; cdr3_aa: CASSPGFLAGGLAYEQYF
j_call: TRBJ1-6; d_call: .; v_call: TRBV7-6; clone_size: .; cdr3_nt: TGTGCCAGCAGCCCCGAGCCCTCCTATAATTCACCCCTCCACTTT; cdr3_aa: CASSPEPSYNSPLHF
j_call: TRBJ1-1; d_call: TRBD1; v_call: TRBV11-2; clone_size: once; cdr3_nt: TGTGCCAGCAGCTCAGGGACAGGGCGGTCTGAAGCTTTCTTT; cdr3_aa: CASSSGTGRSEAFF
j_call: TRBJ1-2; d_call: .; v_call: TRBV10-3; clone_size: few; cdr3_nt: TGTGCCATCAGTGCGAACTATGGCTACACCTTC; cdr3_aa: CAISANYGYTF
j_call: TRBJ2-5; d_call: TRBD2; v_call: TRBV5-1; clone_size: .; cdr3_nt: TGCGCCAGCAGCGAGCATTACCCCGGACTAGCGGGGGTGCCAGAGACCCAGTACTTC; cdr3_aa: CASSEHYPGLAGVPETQYF
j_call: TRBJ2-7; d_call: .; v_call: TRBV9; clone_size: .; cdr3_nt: TGTGCCAGCAGCTCTGTAGGGGGCGAGCAGTACTTC; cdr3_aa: CASSSVGGEQYF
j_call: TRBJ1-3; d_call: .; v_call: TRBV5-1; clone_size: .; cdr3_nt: TGCGCCAGCAGCTTGGTAGGGGTTGGAAACACCATATATTTT; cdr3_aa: CASSLVGVGNTIYF
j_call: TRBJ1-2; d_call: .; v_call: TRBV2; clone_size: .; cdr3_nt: TGTGCCAGCAGTGAAGCCAGGGGTGGGGGCTACACCTTC; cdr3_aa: CASSEARGGGYTF
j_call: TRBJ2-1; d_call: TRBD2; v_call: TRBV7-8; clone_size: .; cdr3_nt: TGTGCCAGCAGCTTAAGACAAACGGGAGGGCCCGAAGAGCAGTTCTTC; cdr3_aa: CASSLRQTGGPEEQFF
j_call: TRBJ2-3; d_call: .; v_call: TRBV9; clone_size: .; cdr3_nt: TGTGCCAGCGGCCAACAGGGAGCCTTAAGCACAGATACGCAGTATTTT; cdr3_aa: CASGQQGALSTDTQYF
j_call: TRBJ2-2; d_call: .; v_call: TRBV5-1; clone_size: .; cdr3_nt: TGCGCCAGCAGCTTGGCCCGACAGTCGAACACCGGGGAGCTGTTTTTT; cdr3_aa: CASSLARQSNTGELFF
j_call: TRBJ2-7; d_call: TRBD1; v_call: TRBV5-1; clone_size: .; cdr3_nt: TGCGCCAGCAGCCTCGGGACAGTCTCCTACGAGCAGTACTTC; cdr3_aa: CASSLGTVSYEQYF
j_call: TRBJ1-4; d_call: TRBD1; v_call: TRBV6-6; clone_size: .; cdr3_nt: TGTGCCAGCAGTCAGGACAGGGTAAATGAAAAACTGTTTTTT; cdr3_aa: CASSQDRVNEKLFF
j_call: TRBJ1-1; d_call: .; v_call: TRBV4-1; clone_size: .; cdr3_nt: TGCGCCAGCAGCCAAGCATTCGTGCCGGGGGGGAATCGGAACACTGAAGCTTTCTTT; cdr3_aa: CASSQAFVPGGNRNTEAFF
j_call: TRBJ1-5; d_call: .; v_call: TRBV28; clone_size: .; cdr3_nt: TGTGCCAGCAGAGATTTGGGCCAGCCCCAGCATTTT; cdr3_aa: CASRDLGQPQHF
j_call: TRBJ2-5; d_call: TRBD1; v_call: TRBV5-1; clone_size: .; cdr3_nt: TGCGCCAGCAGCCGTGGTGGGACAGGGGTGGAAGAGACCCAGTACTTC; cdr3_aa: CASSRGGTGVEETQYF
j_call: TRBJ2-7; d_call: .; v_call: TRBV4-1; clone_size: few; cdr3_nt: TGCGCCAGCAGCCAAACCCCCGAGGTTACCCACGAGCAGTACTTC; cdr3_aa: CASSQTPEVTHEQYF
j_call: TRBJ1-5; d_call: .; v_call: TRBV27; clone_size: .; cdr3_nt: TGTGCCAGCAGTCCCCCTCCCGGCAGGAATCAGCCCCAGCATTTT; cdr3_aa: CASSPPPGRNQPQHF
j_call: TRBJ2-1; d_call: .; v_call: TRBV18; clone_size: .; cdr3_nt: TGTGCCAGCTCACCACCGAAGCCAGGGACCTACAATGAGCAGTTCTTC; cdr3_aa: CASSPPKPGTYNEQFF
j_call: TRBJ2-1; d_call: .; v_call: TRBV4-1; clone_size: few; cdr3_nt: TGCGCCAGCAGCCAAGATCCCGACGGGACTTCCTACAATGAGCAGTTCTTC; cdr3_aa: CASSQDPDGTSYNEQFF
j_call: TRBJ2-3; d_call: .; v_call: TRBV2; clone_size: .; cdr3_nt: TGTGCCAGCAGTGAATCCACGGGAGAGGGGCCAGATACGCAGTATTTT; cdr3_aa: CASSESTGEGPDTQYF
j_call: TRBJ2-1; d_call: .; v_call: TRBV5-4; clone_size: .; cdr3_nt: TGTGCCAGCAGCTTCCGTGTGACGGGGGATGAGCAGTTCTTC; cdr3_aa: CASSFRVTGDEQFF
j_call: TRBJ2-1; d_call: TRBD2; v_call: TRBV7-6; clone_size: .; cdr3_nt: TGTGCCAGCAGCTTTAGCGGGCCCTACAATGAGCAGTTCTTC; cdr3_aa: CASSFSGPYNEQFF
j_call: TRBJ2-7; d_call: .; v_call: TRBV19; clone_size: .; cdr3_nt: TGTGCCAGTAGTGCGACAGGAGTCTTTTCCTACGAGCAGTACTTC; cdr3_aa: CASSATGVFSYEQYF
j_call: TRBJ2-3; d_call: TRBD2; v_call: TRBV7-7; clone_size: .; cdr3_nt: TGTGCTAGCAGCACCGGGACTAGCGCTTCAGATACGCAGTATTTT; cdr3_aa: CASSTGTSASDTQYF
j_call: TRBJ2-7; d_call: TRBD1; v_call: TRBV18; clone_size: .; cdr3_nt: TGTGCCAGCTCACTTGACAGGGGTAAAATCAATGAGCAGTACTTC; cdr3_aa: CASSLDRGKINEQYF